Reported below is one T cell receptor beta chain. Antigen: not known. The CDR3 runs to 13 residues. Trimming removed 6 bases at V and 3 bases at J, with 11 bases between. Germline V lookup: CDR1 MNHNS, CDR2 SASEGT. Libraries were prepared by immunoSEQ multiplex PCR; TCRdb keeps only in-frame clonotypes and omits some of them. The table has approximately 91,000 clones, about 81% seen once. Regarding time point: after dendritic cell vaccination, including at tumor progression/relapse. The data stem from a study of glioma-infiltrating T cells after dendritic cell vaccination. Overall study context: Samples are from glioblastoma patients in Phase I and II dendritic cell vaccine trials. Autologous tumor lysate was loaded overnight onto monocyte-derived dendritic cells grown 6 to 7 days with IL-4 and GM-CSF. Study-level results: Higher pretreatment TIL content predicted longer progression-free time and survival. Few patients contributed both blood and tumor specimens.

The chain uses TRBV6-1 and TRBJ2-5; D remains unclear. This clonotype originated in a human donor with glioblastoma. Sequencing used blood, obtained after dendritic cell vaccination. CDR3 residues: CASRSPNEETQYF. In DNA, the CDR3 is TGTGCCAGCAGATCCCCTAACGAAGAGACCCAGTACTTC.